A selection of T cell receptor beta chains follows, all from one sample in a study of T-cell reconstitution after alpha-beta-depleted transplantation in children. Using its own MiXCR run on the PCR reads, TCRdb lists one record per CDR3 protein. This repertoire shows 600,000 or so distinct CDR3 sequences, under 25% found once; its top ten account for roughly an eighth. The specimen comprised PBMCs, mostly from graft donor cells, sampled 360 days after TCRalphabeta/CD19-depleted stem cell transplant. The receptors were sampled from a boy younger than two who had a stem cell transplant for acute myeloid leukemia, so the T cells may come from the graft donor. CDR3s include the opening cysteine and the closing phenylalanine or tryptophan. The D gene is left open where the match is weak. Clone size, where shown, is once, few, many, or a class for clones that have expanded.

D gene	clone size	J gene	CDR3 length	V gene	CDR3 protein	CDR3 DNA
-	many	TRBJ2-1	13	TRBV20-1	CSAPSHGLNEQFF	TGCAGTGCCCCAAGTCACGGGTTGAATGAGCAGTTCTTC
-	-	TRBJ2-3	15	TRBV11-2	CASSSRTTSTDTQYF	TGTGCCAGCAGCTCTCGGACGACTAGCACAGATACGCAGTATTTT
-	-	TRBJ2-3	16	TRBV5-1	CASSLASGQSADTQYF	TGCGCCAGCAGCTTGGCTTCAGGGCAGTCGGCAGATACGCAGTATTTT
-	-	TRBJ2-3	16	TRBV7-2	CASSADLLRGTDTQYF	TGTGCCAGCAGCGCCGACCTCCTCCGGGGCACAGATACGCAGTATTTT
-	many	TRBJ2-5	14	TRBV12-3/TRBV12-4	CASSWVRPQETQYF	TGTGCCAGCAGTTGGGTCCGGCCGCAAGAGACCCAGTACTTC
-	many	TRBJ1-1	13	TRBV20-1	CSARDPRPGEAFF	TGCAGTGCTAGAGACCCCCGTCCGGGTGAAGCTTTCTTT
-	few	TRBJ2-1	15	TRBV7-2	CASSPLGHAGNEQFF	TGTGCCAGCAGCCCCCTCGGGCACGCGGGGAATGAGCAGTTCTTC
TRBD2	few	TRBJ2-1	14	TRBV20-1	CSGGGLASYNEQFF	TGCAGTGGGGGGGGACTAGCGAGCTACAATGAGCAGTTCTTC
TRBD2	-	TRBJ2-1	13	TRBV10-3	CAISEGLAVRQFF	TGTGCCATCAGTGAAGGACTAGCGGTACGGCAGTTCTTC
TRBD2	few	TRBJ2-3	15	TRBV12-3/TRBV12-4	CASSPQRGSTDTQYF	TGTGCCAGCAGCCCGCAGCGGGGGAGCACAGATACGCAGTATTTT
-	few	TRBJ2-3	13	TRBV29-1	CSVAALHTDTQYF	TGCAGCGTTGCTGCGCTTCACACAGATACGCAGTATTTT
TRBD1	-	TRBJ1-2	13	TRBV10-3	CAIRTGSSYGYTF	TGTGCCATTCGGACAGGGTCTTCTTATGGCTACACCTTC
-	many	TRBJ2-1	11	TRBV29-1	CSDSGYNEQFF	TGCAGTGACAGCGGCTACAATGAGCAGTTCTTC
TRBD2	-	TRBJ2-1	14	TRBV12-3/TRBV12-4	CASRLAGSYNEQFF	TGTGCCAGCAGGCTAGCGGGGTCTTACAATGAGCAGTTCTTC
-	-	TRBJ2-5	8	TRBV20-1	CSAGGQYF	TGCAGTGCGGGGGGCCAGTACTTC
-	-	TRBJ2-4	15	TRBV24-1	CATSHPTLAKNIQYF	TGTGCCACCAGTCATCCCACGTTAGCCAAAAACATTCAGTACTTC
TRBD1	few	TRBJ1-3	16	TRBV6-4	CASSGTSGQARHTIYF	TGTGCCAGCAGTGGGACTTCCGGACAGGCAAGACACACCATATATTTT
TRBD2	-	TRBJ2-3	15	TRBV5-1	CASSRLSGETDTQYF	TGCGCCAGCAGCCGATTAAGCGGGGAGACAGATACGCAGTATTTT
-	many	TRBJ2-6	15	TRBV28	CASSLPLPRANVLTF	TGTGCCAGCAGTTTGCCCCTTCCGCGGGCCAACGTCCTGACTTTC